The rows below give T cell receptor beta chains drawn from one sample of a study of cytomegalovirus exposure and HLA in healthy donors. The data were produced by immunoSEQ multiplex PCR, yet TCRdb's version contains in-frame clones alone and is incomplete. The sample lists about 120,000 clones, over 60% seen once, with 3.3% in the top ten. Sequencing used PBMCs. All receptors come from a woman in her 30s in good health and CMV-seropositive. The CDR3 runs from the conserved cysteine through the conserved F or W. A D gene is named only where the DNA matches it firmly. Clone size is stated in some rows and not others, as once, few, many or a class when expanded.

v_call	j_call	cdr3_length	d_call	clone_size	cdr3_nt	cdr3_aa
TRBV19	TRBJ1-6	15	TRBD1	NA	TGTGCCAGTAGTTCCAGGGGGCAGGATAATTCACCCCTCCACTTT	CASSSRGQDNSPLHF
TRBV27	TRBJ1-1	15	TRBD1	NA	TGTGCCAGCACCGGCCGGAGGGCAGGGGGCGATGAAGCTTTCTTT	CASTGRRAGGDEAFF
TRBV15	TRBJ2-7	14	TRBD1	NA	TGTGCCACCAGCCCCTTGGCAGGGGGCGACGAGCAGTACTTC	CATSPLAGGDEQYF
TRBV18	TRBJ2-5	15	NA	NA	TGTGCCAGCTCACCACCTTTAGGAGGCGAAGAGACCCAGTACTTC	CASSPPLGGEETQYF
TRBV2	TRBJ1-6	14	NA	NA	TGTGCCAGCAGTGAAGCGCGACTTAATTCACCCCTCCACTTT	CASSEARLNSPLHF
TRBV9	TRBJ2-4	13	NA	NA	TGTGCCAGCAGCGTAGATTACAAAAACATTCAGTACTTC	CASSVDYKNIQYF
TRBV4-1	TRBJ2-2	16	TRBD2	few	TGCGCCAGCAGCCAAGTCCTAGCGGTAAACACCGGGGAGCTGTTTTTT	CASSQVLAVNTGELFF
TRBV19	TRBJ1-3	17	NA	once	TGTGCCAGTAGTATCCGTTTGGGGCCGAACTCTGGAAACACCATATATTTT	CASSIRLGPNSGNTIYF
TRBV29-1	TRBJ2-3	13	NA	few	TGCAGCGCCGGGGGGCTCCTGTGGGTGGGGCAGTATTTT	CSAGGLLWVGQYF
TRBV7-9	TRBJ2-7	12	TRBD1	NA	TGTGCCGGCGGGACAGGGTTCTACGAGCAGTACTTC	CAGGTGFYEQYF
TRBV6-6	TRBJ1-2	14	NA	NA	TGTGCCAGCAGTTACTCGATCGGGGAAGGGGGCTACACCTTC	CASSYSIGEGGYTF
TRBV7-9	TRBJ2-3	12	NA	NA	TGTGCCAGCACCGGGGGGCAAGATACGCAGTATTTT	CASTGGQDTQYF
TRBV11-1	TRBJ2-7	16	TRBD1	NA	TGTGCCAGCAGTCGATCCGGGACAGGAAGCTCCTACGAGCAGTACTTC	CASSRSGTGSSYEQYF
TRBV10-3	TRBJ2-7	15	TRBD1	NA	TGTGCCATCAAGGAAGGGCAGGGGGTAGTCTACGAGCAGTACTTC	CAIKEGQGVVYEQYF
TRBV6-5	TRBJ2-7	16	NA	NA	TGTGCCAGCAGTTACTCCCCCGACGGGAACCACTACGAGCAGTACTTC	CASSYSPDGNHYEQYF
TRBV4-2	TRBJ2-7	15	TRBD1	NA	TGTGCCAGCAGCCGGGCCGGGACAGGGCCCTACGAGCAGTACTTC	CASSRAGTGPYEQYF
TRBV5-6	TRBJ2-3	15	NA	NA	TGTGCCAGCAGCTTTTGGTTACTAAACACAGATACGCAGTATTTT	CASSFWLLNTDTQYF
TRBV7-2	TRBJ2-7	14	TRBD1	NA	TGTGCCAGCAGCACCCCGGGACAGGGCTACGAGCAGTACTTC	CASSTPGQGYEQYF
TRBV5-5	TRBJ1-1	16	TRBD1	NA	TGTGCCAGCAGCTTAGAGCGGACAGGGACGTGGGCCGAGGCTTTCTTT	CASSLERTGTWAEAFF
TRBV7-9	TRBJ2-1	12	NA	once	TGTGCCTTACAAGCAGGTCTCGATGAGCAGTTCTTC	CALQAGLDEQFF
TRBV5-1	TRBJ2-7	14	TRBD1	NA	TGCGCCAGCAGCTTCGGACAGGGATTTTACGAGCAGTACTTC	CASSFGQGFYEQYF
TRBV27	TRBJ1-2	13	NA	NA	TGTGCCAGCAGTTTGGTGCGGGGGGATGGCTACACCTTC	CASSLVRGDGYTF
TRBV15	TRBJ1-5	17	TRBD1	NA	TGTGCCACCAGCAGAGATTGGCCCGGGACAGGCGATCAGCCCCAGCATTTT	CATSRDWPGTGDQPQHF
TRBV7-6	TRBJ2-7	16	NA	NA	TGTGCCAGCAGCTCTTTCCGGGGGAGGAGTACCTACGAGCAGTACTTC	CASSSFRGRSTYEQYF
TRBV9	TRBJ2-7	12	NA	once	TGTGCCAGCAGCGTAGATAGGGGCGAGCAGTACTTC	CASSVDRGEQYF
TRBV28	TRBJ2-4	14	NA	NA	TGTGCCAGCAGTTTCGGGGATTCGTGGAACATTCAGTACTTC	CASSFGDSWNIQYF
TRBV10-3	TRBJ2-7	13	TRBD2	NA	TGTGCCATCAGTGAGGGGGGGAGGGTCGAGCAGTACTTC	CAISEGGRVEQYF
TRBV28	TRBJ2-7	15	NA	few	TGTGCCAGCGGGGGGAGGGATACAGGGTTCTACGAGCAGTACTTC	CASGGRDTGFYEQYF
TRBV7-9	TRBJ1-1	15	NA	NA	TGTGCCAGCAGCCCTGGCGGGGGGTCGGACACTGAAGCTTTCTTT	CASSPGGGSDTEAFF
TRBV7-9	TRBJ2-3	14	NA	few	TGTGCCAGCAGCTTAGAACAGGGCACAGATACGCAGTATTTT	CASSLEQGTDTQYF
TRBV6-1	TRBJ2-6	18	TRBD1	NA	TGTGCCAGCAGTGGGCGAGGGACAGGGGGCTCTGGGGCCAACGTCCTGACTTTC	CASSGRGTGGSGANVLTF
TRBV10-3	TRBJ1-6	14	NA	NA	TGTGCCATCAGTGAGTGGGGGGGGTCGGCACCCCTCCACTTT	CAISEWGGSAPLHF
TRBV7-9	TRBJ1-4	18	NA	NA	TGTGCCAGCAGCCCAAAGCGGACGGCCGTATCGGCTAATGAAAAACTGTTTTTT	CASSPKRTAVSANEKLFF
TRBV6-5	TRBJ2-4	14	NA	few	TGTGCCAGCAGTTACTCGACTAGAGGAAACATTCAGTACTTC	CASSYSTRGNIQYF
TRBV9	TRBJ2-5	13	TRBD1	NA	TGTGCCAGCAGCGATGGGGACAGGGGGGTCCAGTACTTC	CASSDGDRGVQYF
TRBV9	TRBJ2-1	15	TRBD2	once	TGTGCCAGCAGCGTAGATGGGGGGGGTTACAATGAGCAGTTCTTC	CASSVDGGGYNEQFF
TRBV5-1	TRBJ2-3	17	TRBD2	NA	TGCGCCAGCAGCTTGGACCCGGGACTATTTGTCACAGATACGCAGTATTTT	CASSLDPGLFVTDTQYF
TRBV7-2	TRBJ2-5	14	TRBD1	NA	TGTGCCAGCAGCTTTGGACAGGGTTCGGAGACCCAGTACTTC	CASSFGQGSETQYF
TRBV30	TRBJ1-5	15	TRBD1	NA	TGTGCCTGGAGTGTAGGGACAGGGGGCTTACAGCCCCAGCATTTT	CAWSVGTGGLQPQHF
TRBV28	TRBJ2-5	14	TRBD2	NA	TGTGCCAGCACTAGCGGGGGGTTACAAGAGACCCAGTACTTC	CASTSGGLQETQYF
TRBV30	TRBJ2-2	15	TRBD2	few	TGTGCCTGGAGGGGACTAGCGGGGGGGCCCGGGGAGCTGTTTTTT	CAWRGLAGGPGELFF
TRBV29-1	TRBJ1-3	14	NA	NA	TGCAGCGTTGCGGACAGAGTCTCTGGAAACACCATATATTTT	CSVADRVSGNTIYF
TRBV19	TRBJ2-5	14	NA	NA	TGTGCCAGTAGTACTGAAACAGGGAAAGAGACCCAGTACTTC	CASSTETGKETQYF
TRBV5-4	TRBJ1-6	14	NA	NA	TGTGCCAGCAGCTTTAAGGGGGGGAATTCACCCCTCCACTTT	CASSFKGGNSPLHF
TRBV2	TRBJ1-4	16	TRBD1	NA	TGTGCCAGCAGTGAAGCGCTTAGACAGGGCGGTGAAAAACTGTTTTTT	CASSEALRQGGEKLFF
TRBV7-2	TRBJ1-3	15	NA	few	TGTGCCAGCAGCTTCACGTTACAGGGAGGGAACACCATATATTTT	CASSFTLQGGNTIYF
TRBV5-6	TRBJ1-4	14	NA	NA	TGTGCCAGCAGCCCAAGGGGGAAGAACGAAAAACTGTTTTTT	CASSPRGKNEKLFF
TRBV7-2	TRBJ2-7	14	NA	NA	TGTGCCAGCAGCTCTTATACAGGGCCCTACGAGCAGTACTTC	CASSSYTGPYEQYF
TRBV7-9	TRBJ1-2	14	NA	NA	TGTGCCAGCAGCCACCCCGTGGCAAATTTGATCTACACCTTC	CASSHPVANLIYTF
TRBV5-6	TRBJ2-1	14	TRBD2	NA	TGTGCCAGCAGCTTCGGGACTAGTGCCAATGAGCAGTTCTTC	CASSFGTSANEQFF
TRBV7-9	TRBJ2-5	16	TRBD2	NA	TGTGCCAGCAGCCATGGGGATAGCGGGGGAAGTGAGACCCAGTACTTC	CASSHGDSGGSETQYF
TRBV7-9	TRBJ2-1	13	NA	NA	TGTGCCAGCAGCTTCCGACAGTACAATGAGCAGTTCTTC	CASSFRQYNEQFF
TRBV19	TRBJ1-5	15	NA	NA	TGTGCCAGTAGTATGGGGGCGCGTGTTGGACAGCCCCAGCATTTT	CASSMGARVGQPQHF